Each of the 9 T cell receptor beta chains below was sequenced from the same sample in a study of T cells in Graves' hyperthyroidism and ophthalmopathy. Amplified TCR beta CDR3 regions came from RNA transcripts. A first-round RT-PCR of the TCR CDR3 used the HTBI primer set. TCRdb re-called the multiplex PCR reads through MiXCR, storing one row per CDR3 protein. Counted here are about 480,000 distinct CDR3 sequences, 13% to 15% occurring once; the ten biggest clones make up less than 20%. The sequencing input was blood. These receptors were obtained from a woman aged 18-29 years with Graves' hyperthyroidism.

This clonotype was recorded at least ten times. The chain employs TRBV18 and TRBJ1-2; D is unclear. The germline CDR1 and CDR2 sequences are KGHSH and LQKENI. V was shortened by 6 bases and J by 7 bases, with 12 bases between the two germline ends. CDR3 length equals 12 residues. The CDR3 sequence: CASSTPSGGYTF. The CDR3 nucleotides are TGTGCCAGCTCTACCCCCTCGGGTGGCTACACCTTC.

This clonotype was detected a few times. V gene TRBV30 combines with J gene TRBJ1-5; D is unclear. Trimming removed 0 bases from V and 0 bases from J, with 12 bases in between. This CDR3 is 16 amino acids long. Germline V CDR1 and CDR2: GTSNPN, SVGIG (reference sequence). CDR3 in DNA: TGTGCCTGGAGTGTCGGCGGAGTTTATAGCAATCAGCCCCAGCATTTT. Its translation is CAWSVGGVYSNQPQHF.

The J gene is TRBJ2-3, the V gene TRBV20-1, with a possible D match to TRBD1 (6 bases). V lost 6 bases, J lost 0 bases, and 16 bases lay in between. The CDR3 is 15 residues long. Germline V CDR1 and CDR2: DFQATT, SNEGSKA (reference sequence). The CDR3, as DNA: TGCAGTGCCAACTATCAGGGGTTCAGCACAGATACGCAGTATTTT. Its protein is CSANYQGFSTDTQYF.

The V gene is TRBV4-1, the J gene TRBJ2-7; TRBD1 agrees at 11 bases. The CDR3 consists of 15 residues. J was trimmed by 2 bases and V by 4 bases; bases with no gene match: 4. The germline V gene encodes CDR1 MGHRA and CDR2 YSYEKL. The CDR3 sequence: CASSRGQGGTYEQYF. CDR3 coding DNA: TGCGCCAGCAGCCGGGGACAGGGGGGGACCTACGAGCAGTACTTC.

The gene calls are TRBV4-1 and TRBJ1-5, with 7 bases fitting TRBD1. Germline CDR1 reads MGHRA; CDR2 reads YSYEKL. Trimming took 5 bases from V and 0 from J; bases not matched to a gene: 4. The CDR3 is made up of 15 amino acids. CDR3 nucleotides: TGCGCCAGCAGCACGACAGGGAATAGCAATCAGCCCCAGCATTTT. Protein product: CASSTTGNSNQPQHF.

This clonotype has a handful of counts. The rearrangement uses TRBV4-1 and TRBJ1-1; a weak D match, TRBD1 (5 bases). V was clipped by 0 bases and J by 7 bases, with 18 bases between them. There are 16 residues in the CDR3. CDR1 and CDR2 from the germline V gene are MGHRA and YSYEKL. CDR3 in DNA: TGCGCCAGCAGCCAAGAATGGGGTGGGCCGGGGGGTGAAGCTTTCTTT. Amino acid sequence: CASSQEWGGPGGEAFF.

This clonotype was picked up many times. The V and J genes are TRBV6-1 and TRBJ2-5, with TRBD1 matching 9 bases. CDR3 size: 15 residues. The ends lost 5 bases at V and 5 bases at J; junction bases unmatched: 9. Germline V gene lookup returns CDR1 MNHNS and CDR2 SASEGT. DNA of the CDR3: TGTGCCAGCAGTTATCGGGACAGGGTTTCGGAGACCCAGTACTTC. Residues: CASSYRDRVSETQYF.

This clonotype has a handful of counts. One junction end does not reproduce the germline sequence, and a read error may be involved. V usage is TRBV15 and J usage is TRBJ1-2; maybe TRBD1 (6 bases). Germline values: CDR1 LNHNV, CDR2 YYDKDF (reference sequence). CDR3 length: 16 amino acids. The CDR3 reads CATSRDKGIGGYGHTF. Here the CDR3 DNA reads TGTGCCACCAGCAGAGATAAGGGGATCGGGGGCTATGGCCACACCTTC.

The chain uses TRBV24-1 and TRBJ2-3, with TRBD1 identical over 8 bases. The CDR3 contains 16 residues. The germline V gene encodes CDR1 KGHDR and CDR2 SFDVKD. V shed 0 bases, J shed 0 bases, and the junction held 1 base outside the gene matches. The CDR3 protein is CATSDLTGGSTDTQYF. The DNA of the CDR3 is TGTGCCACCAGTGATTTGACAGGGGGGAGCACAGATACGCAGTATTTT.